The subject of this entry is one TCR beta chain. This entry is derived from a study of T cell changes during pregnancy in multiple sclerosis. The CDR3 has 14 amino acids. V was trimmed by 3 bases and J by 1 base, leaving 10 bases between them. CDR1 and CDR2 (germline): SGHDT, YYEEEE. Sequenced by immunoSEQ multiplex PCR; TCRdb stores in-frame clones only, minus some. The sample consists of about 51,000 clones, 90% to 95% of them appearing once. The starting material was peripheral blood, obtained in the second trimester of pregnancy. The sequence was collected from a female donor with multiple sclerosis, enrolled in a pregnancy study. The chain is built from TRBV5-6 and TRBJ1-1; D remains unclear. DNA for the CDR3: TGTGCCAGCAGCTACGGACTAGAGAACACTGAAGCTTTCTTT. As protein: CASSYGLENTEAFF.